Listed below are T cell receptor beta chains from one sample, sequenced in a study of blood T cell repertoires in COVID-19. Libraries were prepared by immunoSEQ multiplex PCR; TCRdb keeps only in-frame clonotypes and omits some of them. Of fewer than 20,000 clones listed, 87% are singletons. Source material: peripheral blood. Source of these receptors: a human donor in a cohort sampled during active COVID-19. The donor label of this sample is uncertain. Both conserved end residues are part of each CDR3. Each record gives: V gene, J gene, D gene, CDR3 length, clone size, CDR3 protein, CDR3 DNA. A D gene is named only where the DNA matches it firmly. Size is omitted from some rows. Given values are once, few, many or a class for expanded clones.

v_call: TRBV30
j_call: TRBJ2-3
d_call: TRBD2
cdr3_length: 16
clone_size: .
cdr3_aa: CAWSGLAGASTDTQYF
cdr3_nt: TGTGCCTGGAGTGGACTAGCGGGGGCCAGCACAGATACGCAGTATTTT

v_call: TRBV6-6
j_call: TRBJ2-1
d_call: TRBD2
cdr3_length: 15
clone_size: .
cdr3_aa: CASSDPSGSFDEQFF
cdr3_nt: TGTGCCAGCAGTGACCCTAGCGGGAGTTTCGATGAGCAGTTCTTC

v_call: TRBV19
j_call: TRBJ1-2
d_call: TRBD1
cdr3_length: 18
clone_size: .
cdr3_aa: CASTATRDTTGYRYGYTF
cdr3_nt: TGTGCCAGTACCGCGACTCGGGACACGACAGGGTATAGGTATGGCTACACCTTC

v_call: TRBV4-2
j_call: TRBJ2-4
d_call: TRBD1
cdr3_length: 19
clone_size: .
cdr3_aa: CASSQDARDRVIAKNIQYF
cdr3_nt: TGTGCCAGCAGCCAAGATGCTCGGGACAGGGTTATAGCCAAAAACATTCAGTACTTC

v_call: TRBV11-2
j_call: TRBJ2-3
d_call: TRBD2
cdr3_length: 16
clone_size: .
cdr3_aa: CASSPRTSARTDTQYF
cdr3_nt: TGTGCCAGCAGCCCAAGAACTAGCGCCCGCACAGATACGCAGTATTTT

v_call: TRBV11-2
j_call: TRBJ2-1
d_call: TRBD2
cdr3_length: 17
clone_size: .
cdr3_aa: CASSLVTGTSGSNEQFF
cdr3_nt: TGTGCCAGCAGCTTAGTGACCGGGACTAGCGGATCCAATGAGCAGTTCTTC

v_call: TRBV3-1/TRBV3-2
j_call: TRBJ1-1
d_call: .
cdr3_length: 15
clone_size: few
cdr3_aa: CASSQDSSGYTEAFF
cdr3_nt: TGTGCCAGCAGCCAAGATAGCTCGGGATACACTGAAGCTTTCTTT

v_call: TRBV28
j_call: TRBJ1-4
d_call: .
cdr3_length: 15
clone_size: .
cdr3_aa: CASNLGVTGNEKLFF
cdr3_nt: TGTGCCAGCAACCTAGGGGTTACGGGTAATGAAAAACTGTTTTTT

v_call: TRBV11-2
j_call: TRBJ2-1
d_call: TRBD1
cdr3_length: 15
clone_size: few
cdr3_aa: CASSLDGTGYNEQFF
cdr3_nt: TGTGCCAGCAGCTTAGATGGGACAGGATACAATGAGCAGTTCTTC

v_call: TRBV11-2
j_call: TRBJ2-7
d_call: .
cdr3_length: 15
clone_size: few
cdr3_aa: CASSRNRDTTYEQYF
cdr3_nt: TGTGCCAGCAGCAGGAACAGGGACACAACCTACGAGCAGTACTTC

v_call: TRBV19
j_call: TRBJ2-7
d_call: TRBD1
cdr3_length: 13
clone_size: .
cdr3_aa: CASKGQGLYEQYF
cdr3_nt: TGTGCCAGTAAGGGACAGGGACTCTACGAGCAGTACTTC

v_call: TRBV23-1
j_call: TRBJ2-3
d_call: TRBD2
cdr3_length: 19
clone_size: .
cdr3_aa: CASSQSFSSTSGSTDTQYF
cdr3_nt: TGCGCCAGCAGTCAATCGTTCTCCTCTACTAGCGGAAGCACAGATACGCAGTATTTT

v_call: TRBV19
j_call: TRBJ1-2
d_call: TRBD1
cdr3_length: 15
clone_size: .
cdr3_aa: CASASSGTGVDGYTF
cdr3_nt: TGTGCCAGTGCCAGCTCCGGGACAGGGGTGGATGGCTACACCTTC

v_call: TRBV5-1
j_call: TRBJ2-7
d_call: TRBD2
cdr3_length: 14
clone_size: once
cdr3_aa: CASSTLAGESEQYF
cdr3_nt: TGCGCCAGCAGCACACTAGCGGGAGAGAGCGAGCAGTACTTC

v_call: TRBV5-4
j_call: TRBJ1-3
d_call: TRBD1
cdr3_length: 15
clone_size: .
cdr3_aa: CASSGDSFSGNTIYF
cdr3_nt: TGTGCCAGCAGCGGGGACAGTTTCTCTGGAAACACCATATATTTT

v_call: TRBV7-9
j_call: TRBJ2-5
d_call: .
cdr3_length: 14
clone_size: .
cdr3_aa: CASSLGWSAETQYF
cdr3_nt: TGTGCCAGCAGCTTAGGTTGGAGTGCAGAGACCCAGTACTTC

v_call: TRBV9
j_call: TRBJ2-1
d_call: .
cdr3_length: 14
clone_size: .
cdr3_aa: CASSVGGMGNEQFF
cdr3_nt: TGTGCCAGCAGCGTAGGCGGGATGGGGAATGAGCAGTTCTTC

v_call: TRBV30
j_call: TRBJ2-7
d_call: .
cdr3_length: 14
clone_size: .
cdr3_aa: CAWKETGSTYEQYF
cdr3_nt: TGTGCCTGGAAAGAGACAGGTTCGACCTACGAGCAGTACTTC

v_call: TRBV19
j_call: TRBJ1-2
d_call: .
cdr3_length: 19
clone_size: .
cdr3_aa: CASHPGGGDLLSWSYGYTF
cdr3_nt: TGTGCCAGTCACCCCGGTGGAGGGGATCTTCTCTCCTGGAGCTATGGCTACACCTTC

v_call: TRBV5-1
j_call: TRBJ2-3
d_call: TRBD2
cdr3_length: 19
clone_size: once
cdr3_aa: CASSLGLAGGDPSTDTQYF
cdr3_nt: TGCGCCAGCAGCTTGGGACTAGCGGGAGGGGACCCTAGCACAGATACGCAGTATTTT

v_call: TRBV6-1
j_call: TRBJ2-7
d_call: .
cdr3_length: 17
clone_size: .
cdr3_aa: CASSEEAGAGDPYEQYF
cdr3_nt: TGTGCCAGCAGTGAAGAGGCGGGGGCAGGGGACCCCTACGAGCAGTACTTC

v_call: TRBV7-2
j_call: TRBJ2-7
d_call: .
cdr3_length: 15
clone_size: .
cdr3_aa: CASSLLGTPLYEQYF
cdr3_nt: TGTGCCAGCAGCTTACTAGGTACCCCCCTCTACGAGCAGTACTTC

v_call: TRBV19
j_call: TRBJ2-2
d_call: TRBD2
cdr3_length: 15
clone_size: .
cdr3_aa: CASSPPGGRTGELFF
cdr3_nt: TGTGCCAGTAGTCCCCCGGGAGGGCGGACCGGGGAGCTGTTTTTT

v_call: TRBV5-5
j_call: TRBJ2-6
d_call: TRBD2
cdr3_length: 18
clone_size: .
cdr3_aa: CASSFMGGPFSGANVLTF
cdr3_nt: TGTGCCAGCAGCTTCATGGGAGGGCCGTTCTCTGGGGCCAACGTCCTGACTTTC

v_call: TRBV19
j_call: TRBJ1-5
d_call: TRBD1
cdr3_length: 15
clone_size: .
cdr3_aa: CASSADRAGNQPQHF
cdr3_nt: TGTGCCAGTAGTGCGGACAGGGCGGGCAATCAGCCCCAGCATTTT

v_call: TRBV2
j_call: TRBJ1-4
d_call: TRBD1
cdr3_length: 14
clone_size: .
cdr3_aa: CASRRQGGNEKLFF
cdr3_nt: TGTGCCAGCAGACGACAGGGGGGTAATGAAAAACTGTTTTTT

v_call: TRBV6-1
j_call: TRBJ2-2
d_call: .
cdr3_length: 17
clone_size: .
cdr3_aa: CASSERAGPTRTGELFF
cdr3_nt: TGTGCCAGCAGTGAAAGGGCAGGGCCCACGAGGACCGGGGAGCTGTTTTTT

v_call: TRBV28
j_call: TRBJ2-2
d_call: .
cdr3_length: 12
clone_size: few
cdr3_aa: CASSTPTGELFF
cdr3_nt: TGTGCCAGCAGTACACCCACCGGGGAGCTGTTTTTT

v_call: TRBV5-8
j_call: TRBJ1-4
d_call: .
cdr3_length: 13
clone_size: .
cdr3_aa: CASSIVWGEKLFF
cdr3_nt: TGTGCCAGCAGCATTGTGTGGGGCGAAAAACTGTTTTTT

v_call: TRBV4-2
j_call: TRBJ1-4
d_call: .
cdr3_length: 16
clone_size: once
cdr3_aa: CASSLFERSTNEKLFF
cdr3_nt: TGTGCCAGCAGCCTCTTTGAGAGGTCAACTAATGAAAAACTGTTTTTT

v_call: TRBV5-1
j_call: TRBJ2-2
d_call: .
cdr3_length: 15
clone_size: .
cdr3_aa: CASSFRGASDGELFF
cdr3_nt: TGCGCCAGCAGCTTTCGGGGGGCGTCGGACGGGGAGCTGTTTTTT

v_call: TRBV18
j_call: TRBJ2-7
d_call: .
cdr3_length: 12
clone_size: .
cdr3_aa: CASSPLSYEQYF
cdr3_nt: TGTGCCAGCTCACCCCTCTCCTACGAGCAGTACTTC

v_call: TRBV6-5
j_call: TRBJ2-1
d_call: .
cdr3_length: 14
clone_size: once
cdr3_aa: CASSYSFTDNEQFF
cdr3_nt: TGTGCCAGCAGTTACTCCTTTACAGACAATGAGCAGTTCTTC

v_call: TRBV12-5
j_call: TRBJ2-1
d_call: .
cdr3_length: 14
clone_size: .
cdr3_aa: CASGLTDSYNEQFF
cdr3_nt: TGTGCTAGTGGTTTGACAGACTCCTACAATGAGCAGTTCTTC

v_call: TRBV6-5
j_call: TRBJ2-1
d_call: .
cdr3_length: 12
clone_size: .
cdr3_aa: CASTREGNEQFF
cdr3_nt: TGTGCCAGCACCCGAGAGGGCAATGAGCAGTTCTTC

v_call: TRBV7-2
j_call: TRBJ2-3
d_call: .
cdr3_length: 15
clone_size: .
cdr3_aa: CASSLGGSGADTQYF
cdr3_nt: TGTGCCAGCAGCTTAGGAGGGTCAGGGGCAGATACGCAGTATTTT

v_call: TRBV6-5
j_call: TRBJ2-3
d_call: .
cdr3_length: 13
clone_size: .
cdr3_aa: CASSPIGTDTQYF
cdr3_nt: TGTGCCAGCAGCCCCATCGGGACAGATACGCAGTATTTT

v_call: TRBV28
j_call: TRBJ1-4
d_call: .
cdr3_length: 14
clone_size: .
cdr3_aa: CASTSGSGGEKLFF
cdr3_nt: TGTGCCAGTACCTCGGGCTCCGGGGGGGAAAAACTGTTTTTT

v_call: TRBV12-3/TRBV12-4
j_call: TRBJ1-4
d_call: TRBD1
cdr3_length: 12
clone_size: .
cdr3_aa: CASSTGGEKLFF
cdr3_nt: TGTGCCAGCAGTACAGGGGGGGAAAAACTGTTTTTT

v_call: TRBV5-1
j_call: TRBJ1-1
d_call: TRBD1
cdr3_length: 14
clone_size: few
cdr3_aa: CASSLEGALTEAFF
cdr3_nt: TGCGCCAGCTCCCTCGAGGGGGCGCTTACTGAAGCTTTCTTT